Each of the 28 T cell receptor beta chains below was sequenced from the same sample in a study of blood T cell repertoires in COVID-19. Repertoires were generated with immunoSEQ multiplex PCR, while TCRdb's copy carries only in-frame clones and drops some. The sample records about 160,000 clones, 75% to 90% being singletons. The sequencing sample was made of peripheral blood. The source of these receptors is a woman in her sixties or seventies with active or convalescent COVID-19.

Here the CDR3 DNA reads TGTGCTAGTGGTTTAGGTCAGGGTGGTAGCAATCAGCCCCAGCATTTT. Translation gives CASGLGQGGSNQPQHF. J is TRBJ1-5 and V is TRBV12-5, with D possibly matching TRBD1 (5 bases). Trimming took 3 bases from V and 0 from J, leaving 12 bases between them. This CDR3 comprises 16 residues. The germline CDR1 and CDR2 sequences are LGHNT and FRNRAP.

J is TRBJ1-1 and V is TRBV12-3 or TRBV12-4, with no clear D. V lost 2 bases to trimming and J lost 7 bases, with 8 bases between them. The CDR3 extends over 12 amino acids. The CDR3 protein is CASSLYGIEAFF. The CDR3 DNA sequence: TGTGCCAGCAGTTTATACGGTATTGAAGCTTTCTTT.

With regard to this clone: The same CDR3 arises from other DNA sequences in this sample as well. As DNA, the CDR3 is TGTGCCAGCAGCCAACAGGGACAGCCCCAGCATTTT. Its translation: CASSQQGQPQHF. V and J are TRBV3-1 (or the pseudogene TRBV3-2) and TRBJ1-5, with D perhaps TRBD1 (5 bases). Trimming left V 2 bases short and J 7 bases short, with 6 bases between. Germline CDR1 is LGHDT and CDR2 is YNNKEL (reference sequence). CDR3 size: 12 residues.

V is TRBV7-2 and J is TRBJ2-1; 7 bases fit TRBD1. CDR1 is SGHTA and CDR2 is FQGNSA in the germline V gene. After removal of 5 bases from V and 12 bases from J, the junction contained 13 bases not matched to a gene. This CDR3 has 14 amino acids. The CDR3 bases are TGTGCCAGCAGCCAAGGTACAGGGGTCGTGGGGCAGTTCTTC. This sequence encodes CASSQGTGVVGQFF.

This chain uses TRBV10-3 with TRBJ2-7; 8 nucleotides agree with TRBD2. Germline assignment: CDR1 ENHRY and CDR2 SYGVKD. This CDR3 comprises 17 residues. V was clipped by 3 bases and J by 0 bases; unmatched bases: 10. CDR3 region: CAISDPGRAQSSYEQYF. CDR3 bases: TGTGCCATCAGTGACCCCGGGAGGGCACAGAGCTCCTACGAGCAGTACTTC.

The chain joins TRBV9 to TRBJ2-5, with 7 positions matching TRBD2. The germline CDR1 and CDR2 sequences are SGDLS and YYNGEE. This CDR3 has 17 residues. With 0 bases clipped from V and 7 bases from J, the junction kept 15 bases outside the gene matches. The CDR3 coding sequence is TGTGCCAGCAGCGTAGGGCTCCCTAACGGAGGGGAGGGGACCCAGTACTTC. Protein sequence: CASSVGLPNGGEGTQYF. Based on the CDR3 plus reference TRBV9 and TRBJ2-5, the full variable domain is DSGVTQTPKHLITATGQRVTLRCSPRSGDLSVYWYQQSLDQGLQFLIQYYNGEERAKGNILERFSAQQFPDLHSELNLSSLELGDSALYFCASSVGLPNGGEGTQYFGPGTRLLVL.

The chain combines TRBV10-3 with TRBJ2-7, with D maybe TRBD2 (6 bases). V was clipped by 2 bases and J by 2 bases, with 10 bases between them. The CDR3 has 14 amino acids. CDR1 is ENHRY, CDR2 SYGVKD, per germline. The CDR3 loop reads CAISEREAAYEQYF. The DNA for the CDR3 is TGTGCCATCAGTGAGAGGGAGGCCGCCTACGAGCAGTACTTC.

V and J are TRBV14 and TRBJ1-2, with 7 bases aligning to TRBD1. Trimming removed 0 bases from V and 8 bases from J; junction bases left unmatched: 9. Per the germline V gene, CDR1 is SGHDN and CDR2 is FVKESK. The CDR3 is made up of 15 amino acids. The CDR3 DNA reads TGTGCCAGCAGCCAAGATGAGGGGGCCGCTGAGGGCTACACCTTC. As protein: CASSQDEGAAEGYTF.

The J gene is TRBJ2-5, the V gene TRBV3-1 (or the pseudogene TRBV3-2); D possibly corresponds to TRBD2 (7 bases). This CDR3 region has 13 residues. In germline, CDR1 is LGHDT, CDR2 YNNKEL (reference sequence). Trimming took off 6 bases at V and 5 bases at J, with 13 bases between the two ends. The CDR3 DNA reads TGTGCCAGCAGAGGGGGGGCTACGGAGACCCAGTACTTC. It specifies CASRGGATETQYF.

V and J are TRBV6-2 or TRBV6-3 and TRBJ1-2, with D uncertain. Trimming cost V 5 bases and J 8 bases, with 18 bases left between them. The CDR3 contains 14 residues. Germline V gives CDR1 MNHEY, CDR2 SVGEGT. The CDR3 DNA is TGTGCCAGCAGTAATGGACTAACAACGGGCGGCTACACCTTC. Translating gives CASSNGLTTGGYTF.

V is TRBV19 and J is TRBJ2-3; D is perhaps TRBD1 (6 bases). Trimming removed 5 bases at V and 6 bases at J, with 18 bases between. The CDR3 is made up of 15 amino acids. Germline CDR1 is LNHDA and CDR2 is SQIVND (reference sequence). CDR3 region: CASSPYRALADTQYF. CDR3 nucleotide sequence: TGTGCCAGTAGTCCCTACAGGGCTTTAGCGGATACGCAGTATTTT.

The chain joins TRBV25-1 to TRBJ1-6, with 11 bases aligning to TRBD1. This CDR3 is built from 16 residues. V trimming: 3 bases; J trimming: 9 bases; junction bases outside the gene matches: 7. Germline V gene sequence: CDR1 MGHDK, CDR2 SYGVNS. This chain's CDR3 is CASSDLGQGVSSPLHF. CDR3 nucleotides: TGTGCCAGCAGTGACCTGGGACAGGGGGTAAGTTCACCCCTCCACTTT.

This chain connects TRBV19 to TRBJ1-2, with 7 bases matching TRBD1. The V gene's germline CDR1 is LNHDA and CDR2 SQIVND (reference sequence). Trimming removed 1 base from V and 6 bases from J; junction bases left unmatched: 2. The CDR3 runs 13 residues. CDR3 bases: TGTGCCAGTAGTATAGCGACAGGGAATGGCTACACCTTC. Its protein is CASSIATGNGYTF. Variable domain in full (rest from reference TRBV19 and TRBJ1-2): DGGITQSPKYLFRKEGQNVTLSCEQNLNHDAMYWYRQDPGQGLRLIYYSQIVNDFQKGDIAEGYSVSREKKESFPLTVTSAQKNPTAFYLCASSIATGNGYTFGSGTRLTVV.

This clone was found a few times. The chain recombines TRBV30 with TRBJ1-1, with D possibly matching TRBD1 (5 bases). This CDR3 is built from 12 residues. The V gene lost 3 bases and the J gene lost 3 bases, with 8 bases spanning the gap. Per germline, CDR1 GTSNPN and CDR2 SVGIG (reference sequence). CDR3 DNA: TGTGCCTGGAGAAAAGGGGACACTGAAGCTTTCTTT. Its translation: CAWRKGDTEAFF. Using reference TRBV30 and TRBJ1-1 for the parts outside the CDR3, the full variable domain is SQTIHQWPATLVQPVGSPLSLECTVEGTSNPNLYWYRQAAGRGLQLLFYSVGIGQISSEVPQNLSASRPQDRQFILSSKKLLLSDSGFYLCAWRKGDTEAFFGQGTRLTVV.

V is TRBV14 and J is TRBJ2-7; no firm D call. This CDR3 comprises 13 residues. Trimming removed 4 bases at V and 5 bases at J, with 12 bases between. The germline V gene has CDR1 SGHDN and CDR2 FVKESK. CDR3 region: CASSPVFYHEQYF. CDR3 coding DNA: TGTGCCAGCAGCCCGGTCTTCTACCACGAGCAGTACTTC.

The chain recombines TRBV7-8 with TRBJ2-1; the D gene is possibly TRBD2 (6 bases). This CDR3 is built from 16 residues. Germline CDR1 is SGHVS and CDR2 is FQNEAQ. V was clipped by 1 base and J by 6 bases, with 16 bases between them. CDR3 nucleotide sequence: TGTGCCAGCAGCTTAGAAGCGGGTATGAGGGGCAATGAGCAGTTCTTC. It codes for CASSLEAGMRGNEQFF. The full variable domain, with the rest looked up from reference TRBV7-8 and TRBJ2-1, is GAGVSQSPRYKVAKRGQDVALRCDPISGHVSLFWYQQALGQGPEFLTYFQNEAQLDKSGLPSDRFFAERPEGSVSTLKIQRTQQEDSAVYLCASSLEAGMRGNEQFFGPGTRLTVL.

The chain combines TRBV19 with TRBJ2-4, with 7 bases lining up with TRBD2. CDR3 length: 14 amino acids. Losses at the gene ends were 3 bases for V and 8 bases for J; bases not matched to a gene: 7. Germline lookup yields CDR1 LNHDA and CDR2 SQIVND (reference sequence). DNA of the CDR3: TGTGCCAGTAGTATTAGAGGACTAGATGACATTCAGTACTTC. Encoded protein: CASSIRGLDDIQYF.

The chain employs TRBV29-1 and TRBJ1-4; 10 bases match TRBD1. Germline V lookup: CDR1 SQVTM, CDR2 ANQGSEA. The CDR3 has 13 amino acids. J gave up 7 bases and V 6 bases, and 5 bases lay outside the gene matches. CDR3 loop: CSVRQGASEKLFF. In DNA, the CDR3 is TGCAGCGTCCGACAGGGGGCAAGTGAAAAACTGTTTTTT. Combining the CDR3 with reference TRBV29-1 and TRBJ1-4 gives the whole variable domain SAVISQKPSRDICQRGTSLTIQCQVDSQVTMMFWYRQQPGQSLTLIATANQGSEATYESGFVIDKFPISRPNLTFSTLTVSNMSPEDSSIYLCSVRQGASEKLFFGSGTQLSVL.

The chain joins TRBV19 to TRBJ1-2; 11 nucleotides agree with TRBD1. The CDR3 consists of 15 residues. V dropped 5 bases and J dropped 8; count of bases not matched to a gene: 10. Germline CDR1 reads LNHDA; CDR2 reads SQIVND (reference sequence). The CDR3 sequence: CASSARTGGLSGYTF. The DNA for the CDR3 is TGTGCCAGTAGTGCACGGACAGGGGGCTTAAGCGGCTACACCTTC.

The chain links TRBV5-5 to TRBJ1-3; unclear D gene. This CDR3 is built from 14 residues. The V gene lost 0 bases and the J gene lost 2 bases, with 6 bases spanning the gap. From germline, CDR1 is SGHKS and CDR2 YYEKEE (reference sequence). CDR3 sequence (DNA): TGTGCCAGCAGCTTGGGACACCCTGGAAACACCATATATTTT. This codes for CASSLGHPGNTIYF.

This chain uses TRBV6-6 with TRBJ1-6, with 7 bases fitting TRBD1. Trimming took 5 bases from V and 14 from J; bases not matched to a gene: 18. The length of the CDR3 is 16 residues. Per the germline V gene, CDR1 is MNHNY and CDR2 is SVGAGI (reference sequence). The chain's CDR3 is CASSRYGTADFLALHF. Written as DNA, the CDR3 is TGTGCCAGCAGTCGATATGGGACAGCCGACTTTTTGGCCCTCCACTTT.

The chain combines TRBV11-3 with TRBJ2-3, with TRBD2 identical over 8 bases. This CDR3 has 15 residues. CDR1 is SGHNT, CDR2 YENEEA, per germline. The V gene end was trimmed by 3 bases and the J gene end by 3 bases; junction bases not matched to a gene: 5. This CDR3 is CASSFAGGSTDTQYF. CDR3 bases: TGTGCCAGCAGCTTCGCGGGGGGCTCTACAGATACGCAGTATTTT.

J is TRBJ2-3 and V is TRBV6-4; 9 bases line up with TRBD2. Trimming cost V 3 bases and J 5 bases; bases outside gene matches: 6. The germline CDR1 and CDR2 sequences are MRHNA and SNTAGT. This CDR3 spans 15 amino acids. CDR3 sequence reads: CASSEIAGEGDTQYF. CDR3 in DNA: TGTGCCAGCAGTGAGATAGCGGGGGAAGGAGATACGCAGTATTTT.

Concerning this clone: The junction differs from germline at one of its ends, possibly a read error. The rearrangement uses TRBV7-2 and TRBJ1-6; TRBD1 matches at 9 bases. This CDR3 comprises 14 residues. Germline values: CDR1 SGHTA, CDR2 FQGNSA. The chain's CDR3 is CASRLGQGSSPLHF. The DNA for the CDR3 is TGTGCCAGCAGATTAGGACAGGGGTCTTCACCCCTCCACTTT.

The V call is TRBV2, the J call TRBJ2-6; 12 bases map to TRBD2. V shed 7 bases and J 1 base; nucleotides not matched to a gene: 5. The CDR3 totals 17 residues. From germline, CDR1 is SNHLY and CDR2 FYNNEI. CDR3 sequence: CASILAGGWSGANVLTF. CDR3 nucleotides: TGTGCCAGCATACTAGCGGGGGGATGGTCTGGGGCCAACGTCCTGACTTTC.

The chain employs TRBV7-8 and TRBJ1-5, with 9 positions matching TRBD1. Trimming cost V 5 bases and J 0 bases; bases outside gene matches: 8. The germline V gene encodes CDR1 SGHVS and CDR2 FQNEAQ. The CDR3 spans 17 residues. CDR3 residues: CASSRGQGINSNQPQHF. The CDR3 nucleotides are TGTGCCAGCAGCCGAGGACAGGGGATCAATAGCAATCAGCCCCAGCATTTT.

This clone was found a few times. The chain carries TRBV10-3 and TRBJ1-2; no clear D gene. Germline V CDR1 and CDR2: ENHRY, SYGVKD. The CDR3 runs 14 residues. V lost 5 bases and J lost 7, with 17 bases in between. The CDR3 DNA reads TGTGCCATCAGTCCGAGTGAGGGAAAATCTGGCTACACCTTC. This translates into CAISPSEGKSGYTF.

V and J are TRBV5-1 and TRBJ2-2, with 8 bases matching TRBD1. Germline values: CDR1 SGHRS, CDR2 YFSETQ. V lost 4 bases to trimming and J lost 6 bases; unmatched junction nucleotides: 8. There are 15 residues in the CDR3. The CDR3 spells CASSPRTGWAGELFF. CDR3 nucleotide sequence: TGCGCCAGCAGCCCGAGGACAGGGTGGGCCGGGGAGCTGTTTTTT.